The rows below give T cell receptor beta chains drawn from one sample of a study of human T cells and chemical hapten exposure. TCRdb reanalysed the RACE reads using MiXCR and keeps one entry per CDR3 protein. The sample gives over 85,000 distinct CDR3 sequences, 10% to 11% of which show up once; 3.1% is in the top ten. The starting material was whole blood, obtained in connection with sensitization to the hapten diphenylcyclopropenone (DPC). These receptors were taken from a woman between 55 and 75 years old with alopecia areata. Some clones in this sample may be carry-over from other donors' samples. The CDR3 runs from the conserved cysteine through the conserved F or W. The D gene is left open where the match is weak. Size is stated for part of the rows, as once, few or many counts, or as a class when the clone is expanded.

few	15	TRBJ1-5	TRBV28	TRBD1	CASSSGQGANQPQHF	TGTGCCAGCAGTTCGGGACAGGGGGCGAATCAGCCCCAGCATTTT
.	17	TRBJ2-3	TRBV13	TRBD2	CASSSRLAGGLVDTQYF	TGTGCCAGCAGCTCACGACTAGCGGGGGGGCTAGTAGATACGCAGTATTTT
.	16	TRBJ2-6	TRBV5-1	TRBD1	CASKTGQGAGANVLTF	TGCGCCAGCAAGACGGGACAGGGGGCTGGGGCCAACGTCCTGACTTTC
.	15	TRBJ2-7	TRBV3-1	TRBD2	CPSSPRLAGDYEQYF	TGTCCCAGCAGCCCCAGACTAGCGGGGGACTACGAGCAGTACTTC
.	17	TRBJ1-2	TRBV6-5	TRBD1	CASSTGVGGASRYGYTF	TGTGCCAGCAGCACGGGTGTAGGGGGCGCGTCCCGCTATGGCTACACCTTC
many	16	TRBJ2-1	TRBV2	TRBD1	CASRRQGAGSDPEQFF	TGTGCCAGCAGACGACAGGGGGCAGGGAGCGATCCTGAGCAGTTCTTC
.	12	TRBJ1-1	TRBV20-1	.	CSARGDPRKAFF	TGCAGTGCTAGAGGGGACCCTCGGAAAGCTTTCTTT
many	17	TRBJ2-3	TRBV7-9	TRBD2	CASSPETSGGPTDTQYF	TGTGCCAGCAGTCCGGAGACTAGCGGGGGGCCAACAGATACGCAGTATTTT
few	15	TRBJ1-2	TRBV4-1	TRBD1	CASSQMGTGNYGYTF	TGCGCCAGCAGCCAGATGGGGACAGGCAACTATGGCTACACCTTC
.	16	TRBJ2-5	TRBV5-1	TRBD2	CASSLGLAGDWETQYF	TGCGCCAGCAGCTTGGGACTAGCGGGGGACTGGGAGACCCAGTACTTC
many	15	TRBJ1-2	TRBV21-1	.	CASSNLHLQFYGYTF	TGTGCCAGCAGCAATCTTCACCTCCAATTCTATGGCTACACCTTC
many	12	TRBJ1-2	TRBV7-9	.	CASSLATYGYTF	TGTGCCAGCAGCTTAGCTACCTATGGCTACACCTTC
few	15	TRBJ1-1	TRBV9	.	CASSGPDISRTEAFF	TGTGCCAGCAGCGGGCCCGACATCTCGAGAACTGAAGCTTTCTTT
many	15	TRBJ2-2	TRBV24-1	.	CATSDSTANTGELFF	TGTGCCACCAGTGATTCGACAGCGAACACCGGGGAGCTGTTTTTT
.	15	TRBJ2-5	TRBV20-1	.	CSARDTGTGLETQYF	TGCAGTGCTAGAGATACAGGGACGGGACTAGAGACCCAGTACTTC
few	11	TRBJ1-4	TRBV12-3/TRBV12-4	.	CASSFSEKLFF	TGTGCCAGCAGTTTTTCTGAAAAACTGTTTTTT
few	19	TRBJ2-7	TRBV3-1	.	CASSQDLVTRGAGEEEQYF	TGTGCCAGCAGCCAAGATCTAGTCACGAGGGGGGCAGGGGAAGAAGAGCAGTACTTC
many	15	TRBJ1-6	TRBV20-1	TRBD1	CSARDRALGNSPLHF	TGCAGTGCTAGGGACAGGGCGTTGGGTAATTCACCCCTCCACTTT
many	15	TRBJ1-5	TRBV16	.	CASSQSRQGGQPQHF	TGTGCCAGCAGCCAATCGAGGCAGGGAGGACAGCCCCAGCATTTT
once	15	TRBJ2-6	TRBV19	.	CASSSGQPGANVLTF	TGTGCCAGTAGTAGCGGACAGCCTGGGGCCAACGTCCTGACTTTC
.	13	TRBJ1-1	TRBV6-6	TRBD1	CASSSGTGVEAFF	TGTGCCAGCAGTTCCGGGACAGGGGTTGAAGCTTTCTTT
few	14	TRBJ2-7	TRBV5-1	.	CASSLMVSTYEQYF	TGCGCCAGCAGCTTGATGGTCAGCACCTACGAGCAGTACTTC
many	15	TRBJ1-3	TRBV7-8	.	CASSLKPSSGNTIYF	TGTGCCAGCAGCTTAAAGCCAAGCTCTGGAAACACCATATATTTT
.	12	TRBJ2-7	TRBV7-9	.	CASSGGTYEQYF	TGTGCCAGCAGCGGTGGGACCTACGAGCAGTACTTC
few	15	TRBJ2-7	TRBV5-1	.	CASSLGDGLSYEQYF	TGCGCCAGCAGCTTGGGGGACGGACTTTCCTACGAGCAGTACTTC
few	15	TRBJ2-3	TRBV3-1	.	CASSPRPDSSDTQYF	TGTGCCAGCAGCCCCCGCCCGGACAGCTCAGATACGCAGTATTTT
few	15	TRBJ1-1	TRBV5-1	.	CASSLDPQGGGKAFF	TGCGCCAGCAGCTTGGATCCCCAGGGTGGAGGGAAAGCTTTCTTT
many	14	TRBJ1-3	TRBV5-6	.	CASSYRRSGNTIYF	TGTGCCAGCAGCTACAGACGCTCTGGAAACACCATATATTTT
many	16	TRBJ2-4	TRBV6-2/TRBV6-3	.	CASSYSWGKAKNIQYF	TGTGCCAGCAGTTACTCCTGGGGGAAGGCCAAAAACATTCAGTACTTC
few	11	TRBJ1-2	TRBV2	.	CASRINYGYTF	TGTGCCAGCAGGATCAACTATGGCTACACCTTC
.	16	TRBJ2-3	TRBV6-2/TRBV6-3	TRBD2	CASSFQRGAATDTQYF	TGTGCCAGCAGCTTCCAGCGGGGTGCGGCGACAGATACGCAGTATTTT
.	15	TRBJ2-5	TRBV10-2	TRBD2	CASRLGLAGEETQYF	TGCGCCAGCAGACTGGGGCTAGCGGGGGAAGAGACCCAGTACTTC
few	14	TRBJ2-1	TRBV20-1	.	CSALRDLTYNEQFF	TGCAGTGCTTTACGGGACTTAACCTACAATGAGCAGTTCTTC
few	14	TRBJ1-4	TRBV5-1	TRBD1	CASRKDREGEKLFF	TGCGCCAGCCGTAAAGACAGGGAGGGTGAAAAACTGTTTTTT
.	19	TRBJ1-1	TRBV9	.	CASSVDPGTSPAMNTEAFF	TGTGCCAGCAGCGTAGATCCGGGGACATCGCCAGCAATGAACACTGAAGCTTTCTTT
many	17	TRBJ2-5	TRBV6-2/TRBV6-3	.	CASSYPTAGEYQETQYF	TGTGCCAGCAGTTACCCGACCGCGGGCGAGTACCAAGAGACCCAGTACTTC
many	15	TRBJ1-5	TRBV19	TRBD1	CASSMRTGVGQPQHF	TGTGCCAGTAGTATGAGGACAGGGGTCGGTCAGCCCCAGCATTTT
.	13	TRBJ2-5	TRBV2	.	CASSEGGLETQYF	TGTGCCAGCAGTGAGGGAGGATTGGAGACCCAGTACTTC
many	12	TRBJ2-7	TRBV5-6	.	CASSFFRAEQYF	TGTGCCAGCAGCTTTTTTCGTGCCGAGCAGTACTTC
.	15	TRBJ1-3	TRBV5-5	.	CASSLKGPSGNTIYF	TGTGCCAGCAGCTTGAAGGGGCCCTCTGGAAACACCATATATTTT
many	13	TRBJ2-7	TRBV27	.	CASSFPGVSEQYF	TGTGCCAGCAGTTTTCCGGGGGTCTCCGAGCAGTACTTC
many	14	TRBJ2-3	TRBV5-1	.	CASSLAQDTDTQYF	TGCGCCAGCAGCTTGGCTCAGGACACAGATACGCAGTATTTT
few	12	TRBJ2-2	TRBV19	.	CASSISTGELFF	TGTGCCAGTAGTATAAGCACCGGGGAGCTGTTTTTT
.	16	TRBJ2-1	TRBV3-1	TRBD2	CASSQAGTSGGVSQFF	TGTGCCAGCAGCCAAGCCGGGACTAGCGGGGGGGTTTCCCAGTTCTTC